This T cell receptor (beta chain) stems from a study of blood T cells in healthy people across ages. Findings and limits, study-wide: A roughly linear fall in TCR beta diversity per million T cells was seen with increasing age.

The second PCR ran roughly 6 to 11 cycles with a sample-barcoded 5' primer and J-beta primers. A template-switch adaptor that had 12 random nucleotides put a tag on each cDNA molecule. Each single sample gave us at least 2.5 million CDR3-containing paired-end reads. Each CDR3 protein gets one entry after TCRdb re-called the 5' RACE reads with MiXCR. The sample consists of fewer than 700,000 distinct CDR3 sequences, roughly 41% of them appearing once. Worth noting for this clonotype: Its antigen is currently unknown.

The source of this sequence is an elderly man in good health. Sequences were obtained from blood.

CDR3 amino acids: CASSYAGADLGFF. The CDR3 nucleotides read TGTGCCAGCAGCTACGCGGGGGCGGACCTGGGGTTCTTC. V gene TRBV5-6 combines with J gene TRBJ2-1; a possible D gene is TRBD2 (7 bases). The CDR3 sequence is 13 residues long. Deletions cut 3 bases from V and 15 bases from J, with 19 bases between. CDR1 and CDR2 (germline): SGHDT, YYEEEE.